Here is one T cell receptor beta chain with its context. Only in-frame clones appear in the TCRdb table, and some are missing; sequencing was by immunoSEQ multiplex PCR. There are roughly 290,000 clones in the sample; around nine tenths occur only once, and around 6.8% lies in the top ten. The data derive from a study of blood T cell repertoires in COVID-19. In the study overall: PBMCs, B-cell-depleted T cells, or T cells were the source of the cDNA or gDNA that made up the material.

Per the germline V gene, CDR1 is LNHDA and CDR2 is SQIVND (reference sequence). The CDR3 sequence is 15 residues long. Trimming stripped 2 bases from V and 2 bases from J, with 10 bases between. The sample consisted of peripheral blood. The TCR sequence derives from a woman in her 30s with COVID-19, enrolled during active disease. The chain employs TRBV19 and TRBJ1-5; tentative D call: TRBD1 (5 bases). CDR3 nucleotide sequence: TGTGCCAGTAGTATAAACAGGATTGGCAATCAGCCCCAGCATTTT. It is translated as CASSINRIGNQPQHF.